These 27 T cell receptor beta chains were all obtained from the same sample, sequenced in a study of monozygotic twins with cystic fibrosis. TCRdb keeps only in-frame clones here, not all; method: immunoSEQ multiplex PCR. The sample consists of about 22,000 clones, over 95% of them appearing once. Material: blood. These receptors were obtained from a girl aged 5-17 years with cystic fibrosis.

This chain uses TRBV4-3 with TRBJ2-3, with D perhaps matching TRBD2 (5 bases). This CDR3 is built from 13 residues. Trimming left V 4 bases short and J 3 bases short, with 8 bases between. Germline assignment: CDR1 LGHNA and CDR2 YSLEER. The CDR3 nucleotides read TGCGCCAGCAGCCTACGCGGGACAGATACGCAGTATTTT. Translating it yields CASSLRGTDTQYF.

This rearrangement joins TRBV7-2 to TRBJ1-3; possibly TRBD1 for D (6 bases). This CDR3 region has 16 residues. Per the germline V gene, CDR1 is SGHTA and CDR2 is FQGNSA. The V and J ends lost 5 bases and 4 bases respectively, with 18 bases between them. CDR3 sequence (DNA): TGTGCCAGCAGCCGCCGGGACACTTCAAGAGGAAACACCATATATTTT. The encoded protein is CASSRRDTSRGNTIYF.

The chain carries TRBV27 and TRBJ2-3; TRBD2 matches at 12 bases. The junction had 9 bases not matched to a gene; V was cut back by 5 bases and J by 6 bases. Germline assignment: CDR1 MNHEY and CDR2 SMNVEV (reference sequence). The length of the CDR3 is 16 residues. In nucleotides, the CDR3 is TGTGCCAGCAGTCCACGACTAGCGGGAGCTGGGGATACGCAGTATTTT. Its protein is CASSPRLAGAGDTQYF.

This rearrangement joins TRBV5-1 to TRBJ2-7; TRBD1 agrees at 8 bases. Trimming took 4 bases from V and 7 from J; bases not matched to a gene: 7. Germline CDR1 SGHRS, CDR2 YFSETQ. The CDR3 sequence is 13 residues long. The CDR3 DNA follows: TGCGCCAGCAGCGGACAGGGTTTTGCGGAGCAGTACTTC. Amino acids: CASSGQGFAEQYF.

The genes are TRBV5-4 and TRBJ2-7; D perhaps matches TRBD2 (6 bases). CDR1 and CDR2 from the germline V gene are SGHNT and YYREEE (reference sequence). Trimming cost V 0 bases and J 3 bases, with 10 bases left between them. This CDR3 comprises 14 residues. DNA of the CDR3: TGTGCCAGCAGCTTGGGGAGGGGAGGCTACGAGCAGTACTTC. This encodes CASSLGRGGYEQYF.

The sample holds one count of this clone. The chain is built from TRBV4-3 and TRBJ2-1; D may be TRBD2 (7 bases). The CDR3 consists of 14 residues. Germline lookup yields CDR1 LGHNA and CDR2 YSLEER. Trimming removed 1 base from V and 6 bases from J, with 10 bases in between. The CDR3 bases are TGCGCCAGCAGCCAAGGGGGAGGGGGCAATGAGCAGTTCTTC. Translation gives CASSQGGGGNEQFF.

The V call is TRBV23-1, the J call TRBJ2-7; 8 nucleotides agree with TRBD2. TRBV23-1 is filed as an ORF, its function uncertain. The ends lost 4 bases at V and 5 bases at J; junction bases unmatched: 7. This CDR3 has 14 amino acids. CDR3 sequence (DNA): TGCGCCAGCAGTCCGAAGCGGGAGACACACGAGCAGTACGTC. Translation: CASSPKRETHEQYV.

The chain employs TRBV2 and TRBJ1-2; perhaps TRBD1 as D (5 bases). The length of the CDR3 is 15 residues. Deletions cut 7 bases from V and 4 bases from J, with 19 bases between. Germline V gene sequence: CDR1 SNHLY, CDR2 FYNNEI. In DNA, the CDR3 is TGTGCCAGCACCCCGTCCAGGGCCGGACCCTATGGCTACACCTTC. Residues: CASTPSRAGPYGYTF.

The chain joins TRBV7-6 to TRBJ1-2; a weak D match, TRBD1 (6 bases). Trimming left V 5 bases short and J 6 bases short, with 19 bases between. Germline CDR1 SGHVS, CDR2 FNYEAQ. CDR3 length equals 15 residues. CDR3 in amino acids: CASSPRAGDEDGYTF. As DNA, the CDR3 is TGTGCCAGCAGCCCGAGGGCAGGGGACGAGGATGGCTACACCTTC.

The J gene is TRBJ1-2, the V gene TRBV30; a possible D gene is TRBD1 (5 bases). Germline V CDR1 and CDR2: GTSNPN, SVGIG (reference sequence). The CDR3 loop spans 13 amino acids. With 6 bases removed from V and 4 bases from J, the gap between germline ends came to 15 bases. The CDR3 loop reads CACSGPGGYGYTF. CDR3 sequence (DNA): TGTGCCTGTTCTGGACCCGGGGGCTATGGCTACACCTTC. Supplemented by reference TRBV30 and TRBJ1-2, the full variable domain reads SQTIHQWPATLVQPVGSPLSLECTVEGTSNPNLYWYRQAAGRGLQLLFYSVGIGQISSEVPQNLSASRPQDRQFILSSKKLLLSDSGFYLCACSGPGGYGYTFGSGTRLTVV.

The sample holds one count of this clone. The V call is TRBV4-3, the J call TRBJ2-3; TRBD1 or TRBD2 may be the D gene (5 bases each). The germline V gene encodes CDR1 LGHNA and CDR2 YSLEER. This CDR3 spans 17 amino acids. Deletions cut 0 bases from V and 1 base from J, with 14 bases between. CDR3 sequence: CASSQDRARGGTDTQYF. The CDR3 DNA follows: TGCGCCAGCAGCCAAGATCGCGCCCGAGGGGGCACAGATACGCAGTATTTT.

The chain carries TRBV27 and TRBJ1-5; 7 bases agree with TRBD1. J gave up 4 bases and V 3 bases, and 9 bases lay outside the gene matches. The CDR3 is 16 residues long. In germline, CDR1 is MNHEY, CDR2 SMNVEV (reference sequence). The CDR3 region has the DNA TGTGCCAGCAGTTTCCTACGGGACAGTGGAAATCAGCCCCAGCATTTT. Amino acids: CASSFLRDSGNQPQHF.

The V gene is TRBV2, the J gene TRBJ2-1; 7 nucleotides agree with TRBD2. The CDR3 has 13 residues. The ends lost 8 bases at V and 6 bases at J; junction bases unmatched: 7. Germline lookup yields CDR1 SNHLY and CDR2 FYNNEI. The CDR3 sequence is CASHRTRTNEQFF. The CDR3 DNA reads as TGTGCCAGCCATAGGACTAGGACCAATGAGCAGTTCTTC.

V usage is TRBV9 and J usage is TRBJ2-2; no reliable D call. The CDR3 runs to 16 residues. Germline V gene sequence: CDR1 SGDLS, CDR2 YYNGEE. V dropped 3 bases and J dropped 6 bases, with 18 bases sitting between them. The DNA for the CDR3 is TGTGCCAGCAGCGATCCGGGTCCTAGAACCCCCGGGGAGCTGTTTTTT. Amino acid sequence: CASSDPGPRTPGELFF.

The chain joins TRBV7-8 to TRBJ1-1, with D unclear. Trimming removed 1 base at V and 11 bases at J, with 14 bases between. In germline, CDR1 is SGHVS, CDR2 FQNEAQ. The CDR3 has 13 amino acids. The CDR3 is CASSLGPGEVAFF. Here the CDR3 DNA reads TGTGCCAGCAGCTTAGGACCCGGAGAAGTGGCTTTCTTT.

The gene calls are TRBV9 and TRBJ2-2; maybe TRBD1 (6 bases). The germline gives CDR1 SGDLS, CDR2 YYNGEE. This CDR3 is 15 amino acids long. V was cut by 0 bases and J by 6 bases, with 12 bases left in between. CDR3 sequence reads: CASSVGRGSAGELFF. The CDR3 DNA sequence: TGTGCCAGCAGCGTAGGCAGGGGAAGTGCCGGGGAGCTGTTTTTT.

The genes are TRBV29-1 and TRBJ1-1, with D hard to call. This CDR3 spans 13 amino acids. Germline V gene sequence: CDR1 SQVTM, CDR2 ANQGSEA. Trimming took 2 bases from V and 0 from J, leaving 7 bases between them. CDR3 in amino acids: CSVEYRMNTEAFF. Here the CDR3 DNA reads TGCAGCGTTGAATACCGCATGAACACTGAAGCTTTCTTT.

The chain carries TRBV7-2 and TRBJ1-1, with TRBD1 matching 7 bases. CDR3 length: 17 residues. CDR1 is SGHTA and CDR2 is FQGNSA in the germline V gene. Losses at the gene ends were 2 bases for V and 5 bases for J; bases not matched to a gene: 14. In DNA form, the CDR3 reads TGTGCCAGCAGCTTATTCCCAGGGGGAGGAGGTTGGACTGAAGCTTTCTTT. It yields the protein CASSLFPGGGGWTEAFF.

The rearrangement uses TRBV30 and TRBJ2-7, with a tentative D call TRBD2 (5 bases). Germline V lookup: CDR1 GTSNPN, CDR2 SVGIG (reference sequence). V dropped 3 bases and J dropped 4 bases, with 19 bases sitting between them. The CDR3 is 15 amino acids. The CDR3 region is CAWSPEVVAGYEQYV. The DNA for the CDR3 is TGTGCCTGGAGCCCGGAGGTGGTAGCAGGATACGAGCAGTACGTC.

The V gene is TRBV30, the J gene TRBJ2-7, with a tentative D call TRBD1 (6 bases). The germline gives CDR1 GTSNPN, CDR2 SVGIG (reference sequence). V was trimmed by 7 bases and J by 4 bases, leaving 17 bases between them. The CDR3 runs 13 residues. The DNA of the CDR3 is TGTGCCTACCAGGGGAAATTATGGTACGAGCAGTACTTC. Translated, it gives CAYQGKLWYEQYF.

The J gene is TRBJ2-7, the V gene TRBV6-5; 12 bases line up with TRBD2. Trimming at V came to 5 bases and at J to 2 bases, leaving 4 bases not matched to a gene. The CDR3 runs to 15 residues. The germline gives CDR1 MNHEY, CDR2 SVGAGI. CDR3 in DNA: TGTGCCAGCAGTGCCGGACTAGCGGGACCCTACGAGCAGTACGTC. This codes for CASSAGLAGPYEQYV.

This chain joins TRBV13 and TRBJ2-1; D ambiguous. Between the trimmed V and J ends, which lost 4 bases and 0 bases, there was a span of 13 bases. This CDR3 contains 16 residues. Per germline, CDR1 PRHDT and CDR2 FYEKMQ (reference sequence). CDR3 in DNA: TGTGCCAGCAGCTCTCTAGGAGCAGGCTCCTACAATGAGCAGTTCTTC. Protein product: CASSSLGAGSYNEQFF.

As DNA, the CDR3 is TGTGCCAGCAGGACCACACAGGCTTGGGGTCAGCCCCAGCATTTT. It specifies CASRTTQAWGQPQHF. The chain uses TRBV2 and TRBJ1-5; tentative D call: TRBD1 (5 bases). Germline loops: CDR1 SNHLY, CDR2 FYNNEI. V lost 6 bases and J 6 bases, leaving 18 bases between the germline ends. The CDR3 length is 15 residues.

V and J are TRBV19 and TRBJ1-5, with 8 positions matching TRBD1. This CDR3 comprises 14 residues. Germline assignment: CDR1 LNHDA and CDR2 SQIVND (reference sequence). J gave up 4 bases and V 7 bases, and 6 bases lay outside the gene matches. For the CDR3, the DNA is TGTGCCAGTACCGACAGGGGAGGAAATCAGCCCCAGCATTTT. It translates to CASTDRGGNQPQHF. The full variable domain, completed using reference TRBV19 and TRBJ1-5, is DGGITQSPKYLFRKEGQNVTLSCEQNLNHDAMYWYRQDPGQGLRLIYYSQIVNDFQKGDIAEGYSVSREKKESFPLTVTSAQKNPTAFYLCASTDRGGNQPQHFGDGTRLSIL.

CDR3: CASSWTAMNTEAFF. CDR3 nucleotide sequence: TGTGCCAGCAGCTGGACGGCTATGAACACTGAAGCTTTCTTT. This chain joins TRBV7-2 and TRBJ1-1, with unresolved D. The CDR3 covers 14 residues. CDR1 is SGHTA and CDR2 is FQGNSA in the germline V gene. Trimming stripped 4 bases from V and 0 bases from J, with 9 bases between.

The genes are TRBV29-1 and TRBJ1-1, with no clear D. This CDR3 has 13 residues. Germline values: CDR1 SQVTM, CDR2 ANQGSEA. The V gene lost 6 bases and the J gene lost 5 bases, with 16 bases spanning the gap. The CDR3 protein is CSVATSAGTEAFF. As DNA, the CDR3 is TGCAGCGTAGCGACAAGTGCTGGGACTGAAGCTTTCTTT.

V gene TRBV7-2 combines with J gene TRBJ2-1; D is undetermined. The CDR3 spans 14 residues. V lost 3 bases and J lost 2, with 8 bases in between. Germline assignment: CDR1 SGHTA and CDR2 FQGNSA. In DNA form, the CDR3 reads TGTGCCAGCAGCTTTAGAGTTGCCTACAATGAGCAGTTCTTC. Amino acids: CASSFRVAYNEQFF.